A selection of T cell receptor beta chains follows, all from one sample in a study of neoadjuvant anti-PD-1 for oral cavity cancer. The protocol was immunoSEQ multiplex PCR, while the TCRdb copy is restricted to in-frame clones and leaves out a portion. In the table there are about 68,000 clones, approximately 84% of which are singletons. The sample in question was PBMCs, obtained after nivolumab (anti-PD-1) treatment. These receptors all come from a person aged 40-85 years with oral cavity squamous cell carcinoma. CDR3s include the opening cysteine and the closing phenylalanine or tryptophan. The order of the fields is D gene, J gene, V gene, CDR3 protein. A D gene is named only where the DNA matches it firmly.

TRBD2,TRBJ2-2,TRBV5-1,CASTLAGGPPGELFF
TRBD2,TRBJ2-1,TRBV19,CASTAPGASGRNEQFF
-,TRBJ2-1,TRBV6-5,CASSYQGGSYNEQFF
-,TRBJ1-2,TRBV5-1,CASSWNSRGEDGYTF
TRBD2,TRBJ2-3,TRBV5-1,CASTELAGGRDTQYF
-,TRBJ2-1,TRBV5-4,CASSMTSYNEQFF
TRBD1,TRBJ2-5,TRBV5-1,CASSLERSGGGETQYF
-,TRBJ1-1,TRBV7-2,CASSSTEHTEAFF
-,TRBJ1-2,TRBV30,CAWRRGDPAGYTF
-,TRBJ1-1,TRBV6-5,CASSYGQVVTEAFF
TRBD2,TRBJ2-3,TRBV5-1,CASSLDGRATDTQYF
TRBD2,TRBJ2-7,TRBV6-1,CASREAASGRTYEQYF
-,TRBJ2-2,TRBV9,CASSTPGRRDRELFF
TRBD1,TRBJ2-1,TRBV14,CASSPGQGISYNEQFF
-,TRBJ1-3,TRBV5-1,CASSFGVGRDSGNTIYF
-,TRBJ2-5,TRBV28,CASSGRGHELQETQYF
-,TRBJ2-3,TRBV11-2,CADGAEGVSTDTQYF
TRBD2,TRBJ2-3,TRBV10-3,CAISASGSRGRADTQYF
TRBD1,TRBJ1-5,TRBV10-3,CAISEGQARGDQPQHF
TRBD1,TRBJ2-4,TRBV19,CASTPDRKNIQYF
TRBD2,TRBJ2-1,TRBV19,CASSIQAGSNEQFF
-,TRBJ2-1,TRBV13,CASSLGLVTPHNEQFF
TRBD2,TRBJ2-7,TRBV5-1,CASSWTSGRAPNSYEQYF
TRBD2,TRBJ2-1,TRBV6-5,CASTSSGGYNEQFF
-,TRBJ1-5,TRBV2,CASSENAVSNQPQHF
-,TRBJ2-2,TRBV5-1,CASSLAARGTGELFF
TRBD1,TRBJ2-5,TRBV5-4,CASSLDRVGETQYF
-,TRBJ1-1,TRBV19,CASRRTKDTEAFF
-,TRBJ2-7,TRBV30,CAWSVAWDISYEQYF